This T cell receptor (beta chain) was sequenced in a study of cytomegalovirus exposure and HLA in healthy donors. Whole-study context: The same platform as the approximately 730 first-cohort repertoires was used for the 120 validation repertoires, a later analysis reported.

The CDR3 consists of 12 residues. V was shortened by 10 bases and J by 1 base, with 10 bases between the two germline ends. Germline CDR1 reads SEHNR; CDR2 reads FQNEAQ (reference sequence). Profiling relied on immunoSEQ multiplex PCR, and the TCRdb table lists in-frame clones only, not all of them. The sample includes 150,000 to 200,000 clones, less than 95% of them seen just once. Study results and caveats: In vitro confirmation showed three CMV-associated chains to be CMV antigen specific. One later analysis, an examination of the 120 or so validation repertoires, found that first-cohort TCR clusters tended to co-occur in them.

This clone was seen a handful of times. Its target is not known. The sequencing input was PBMCs. This chain links TRBV7-9 with TRBJ1-2, with a possible D match to TRBD1 (5 bases). The receptor's source is a woman aged 18-35 years in good health and CMV-seropositive. The chain's CDR3 is CATPGGNYGYTF. The CDR3 region has the DNA TGTGCCACCCCGGGGGGTAACTATGGCTACACCTTC.